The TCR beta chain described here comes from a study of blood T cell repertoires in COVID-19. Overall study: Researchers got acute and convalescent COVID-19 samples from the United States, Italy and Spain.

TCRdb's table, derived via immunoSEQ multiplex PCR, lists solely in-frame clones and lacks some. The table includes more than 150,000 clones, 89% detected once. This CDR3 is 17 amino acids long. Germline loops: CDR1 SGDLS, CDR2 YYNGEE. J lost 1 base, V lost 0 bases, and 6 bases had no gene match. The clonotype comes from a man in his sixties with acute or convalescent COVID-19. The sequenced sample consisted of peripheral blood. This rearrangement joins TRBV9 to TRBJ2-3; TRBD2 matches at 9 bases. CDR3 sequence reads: CASSVDRAGGRTDTQYF. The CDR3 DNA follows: TGTGCCAGCAGCGTAGATAGGGCGGGGGGGCGCACAGATACGCAGTATTTT.